This T cell receptor (beta chain) stems from a study of T cell responses to AZD1222 COVID-19 vaccine. The CDR3 extends over 17 amino acids. The V end was cut by 0 bases, the J end by 0 bases, with 15 bases between. CDR1 SGHDN and CDR2 FVKESK come from the germline V gene. Here immunoSEQ multiplex PCR was the method, and the copy in TCRdb shows in-frame clones only, minus some. This table has 140,000 to 150,000 clones, approximately 90% appearing once. Pooling covered second doses at about 4 or about 12 weeks. In its sample, this clone was seen once. Source: peripheral blood, taken 28 days after the second AZD1222 dose. The clonotype comes from an adult who received the AZD1222 COVID-19 vaccine. The chain has TRBV14 and TRBJ2-7; a possible D gene is TRBD2 (6 bases). DNA for the CDR3: TGTGCCAGCAGCCAAGATCGGGGCCGCGGGATCTCCTACGAGCAGTACTTC. It yields the protein CASSQDRGRGISYEQYF.